Below, one T cell receptor (beta chain) is given with its context. This clone's antigen is unknown. Per-nucleotide qualities are absent, and no much larger clonotype sits a single base away. To prepare the library, the immunoSEQ multiplex PCR assay was applied. In the authors' own workflow: A statistical classification framework was developed to diagnose cytomegalovirus status using the catalog of TCR beta chain sequences. As stored in TCRdb, this immuneACCESS dataset retains in-frame rearrangements with V and J assigned. A fraction of the clones does not appear; measured against another copy, unresolved V genes explain less than half of the discrepancy, and the remainder lacks a known reason. V and J calls plus clone size are reproduced from that table; the DNA served to infer D and trimming. Across this sample there are roughly 150,000 clones, with 88% seen only once. Jointly, the top ten make up almost 3% of the sample.

The data were taken from a study of cytomegalovirus exposure and HLA in healthy donors (dated by TCRdb to the late 2010s). Describing the broader study: According to a later analysis, one platform produced both the 110 or so validation repertoires and the 670 or so repertoires of the first cohort. The study aimed to test whether cataloging public T cell receptors could reveal signatures of past pathogen exposure. Besides the first cohort of approximately 670 subjects, a separate validation cohort made up of around 120 different subjects was used. To predict cytomegalovirus infection status, the study brought together high-throughput TCR immunosequencing, statistical association of individual TCRs with disease status, and machine learning. Study-level results and caveats: A later analysis lacked HLA typing for the validation cohort, so it scored co-occurrence in that cohort across all 120 repertoires. In vitro tests confirmed that three of the cytomegalovirus-associated TCR beta chains recognize cytomegalovirus antigens. It was suggested by the authors that the approach could potentially be generalized to other disease states and immunological phenotypes. The classifier was reported to diagnose cytomegalovirus status with high specificity and sensitivity in both the original and validation cohorts. In the study, around 150 TCR beta chains were listed as associated with cytomegalovirus. Subsequent analysis determined that TCRs grouped into clusters in the first cohort also showed a tendency toward co-occurrence across the roughly 130 validation repertoires, and 94% of cluster scores exceeded 0. Most TCR sequences were observed very rarely across donors, whereas some public TCRs were present in many individuals.

V is cut by 4 bases and J by 8 bases, and the space between the germline ends is 15 bases. Counted from cysteine to phenylalanine, this CDR3 has 14 amino acids. Only the CDR3 portion is preserved as DNA: 42 bases, with reading frame beginning at the first base. CDR1 and CDR2 are drawn from the germline V gene: SGHNT, YENEEA. Separate from the approximately 670-subject first cohort, the validation cohort of 120 subjects was the group to which the donors belonged. Sequences were obtained from PBMCs. This sequence was found in a young man in good health and CMV-seronegative. Here the chain combines TRBV11-3 and TRBJ1-3; a tentative D call is TRBD1 (6 bases match). In nucleotides, the sequence is TGTGCCAGCAGCTCCGGCCGGGGGGCGGACACCATATATTTT. It translates to CASSSGRGADTIYF. With the rest looked up from the reference TRBV11-3 and TRBJ1-3 genes rather than sequenced, the full variable domain is EAGVVQSPRYKIIEKKQPVAFWCNPISGHNTLYWYLQNLGQGPELLIRYENEEAVDDSQLPKDRFSAERLKGVDSTLKIQPAELGDSAVYLCASSSGRGADTIYFGEGSWLTVV.